The 27 T cell receptor beta chains in this list originate from one sample, sequenced in a study of T cell responses to AZD1222 COVID-19 vaccine. Clones were read by immunoSEQ multiplex PCR, and TCRdb kept only the in-frame ones, dropping some. The data contain around 130,000 clones, approximately 90% of them seen just once; the ten biggest clones take up roughly 4%. The specimen was peripheral blood, collected 28 days after the second AZD1222 dose. Every receptor here comes from an adult who received the AZD1222 COVID-19 vaccine.

This chain joins TRBV7-2 and TRBJ2-3; 8 positions agree with TRBD2. V was pared by 1 base and J by 2 bases, with 14 bases of the junction left unmatched. This CDR3 region has 19 residues. Germline assignment: CDR1 SGHTA and CDR2 FQGNSA. In DNA, the CDR3 is TGTGCCAGCAGCTTAGTACGGTTCTTGGGCGGGGGGCTCACAGATACGCAGTATTTT. Translation: CASSLVRFLGGGLTDTQYF. Filled out from reference TRBV7-2 and TRBJ2-3, the complete variable domain reads GAGVSQSPSNKVTEKGKDVELRCDPISGHTALYWYRQSLGQGLEFLIYFQGNSAPDKSGLPSDRFSAERTGGSVSTLTIQRTQQEDSAVYLCASSLVRFLGGGLTDTQYFGPGTRLTVL.

The chain combines TRBV7-3 with TRBJ2-4; either TRBD1 or TRBD2 may supply D (7 bases each). This CDR3 has 13 amino acids. Trimming took 5 bases from V and 6 from J, leaving 11 bases between them. Germline V lookup: CDR1 SGHTA, CDR2 FQGTGA. The CDR3 protein is CASSTGEGNIQYF. The CDR3 nucleotides read TGTGCCAGCAGCACAGGGGAGGGAAACATTCAGTACTTC.

This clone appeared once. The chain is built from TRBV27 and TRBJ2-1; 7 nucleotides agree with TRBD2. V was clipped by 2 bases and J by 8 bases; unmatched bases: 12. Germline V gene lookup returns CDR1 MNHEY and CDR2 SMNVEV (reference sequence). The CDR3 loop spans 16 amino acids. The CDR3 DNA follows: TGTGCCAGCAGTTTACAGCGGGGCTCTCCCCCGGATGAGCAGTTCTTC. Translation: CASSLQRGSPPDEQFF.

This clone was observed a few times. The genes are TRBV27 and TRBJ2-1; TRBD2 is a possible D gene (5 bases). V shed 3 bases and J shed 9 bases, with 12 bases lying between them. The V gene's germline CDR1 is MNHEY and CDR2 SMNVEV (reference sequence). The CDR3 has 13 residues. The CDR3 DNA reads as TGTGCCAGCAGTTTGGCCGCGGAGGTTGAGCAGTTCTTC. Amino acids: CASSLAAEVEQFF.

The V call is TRBV5-6, the J call TRBJ1-1; TRBD1 might be the D (5 bases). Trimming left V 0 bases short and J 3 bases short, with 15 bases between. The CDR3 extends over 16 amino acids. Germline values: CDR1 SGHDT, CDR2 YYEEEE. CDR3 sequence reads: CASSLAEGSTYTEAFF. In nucleotides, the CDR3 is TGTGCCAGCAGCTTGGCGGAGGGGAGTACTTACACTGAAGCTTTCTTT.

V and J are TRBV28 and TRBJ2-1; 13 nucleotides match TRBD2. V was pared by 9 bases and J by 13 bases, with 6 bases of the junction left unmatched. From germline, CDR1 is MDHEN and CDR2 SYDVKM. The CDR3 is 12 residues long. This CDR3 reads CARGTSGKPQFF. The CDR3 coding sequence is TGTGCCAGAGGGACTAGCGGGAAACCTCAGTTCTTC. Together with reference TRBV28 and TRBJ2-1, the CDR3 gives the full variable domain: DVKVTQSSRYLVKRTGEKVFLECVQDMDHENMFWYRQDPGLGLRLIYFSYDVKMKEKGDIPEGYSVSREKKERFSLILESASTNQTSMYLCARGTSGKPQFFGPGTRLTVL.

The chain has TRBV29-1 and TRBJ1-1; the D is unclear. The CDR3 contains 11 residues. With 4 bases removed from V and 6 bases from J, the gap between germline ends came to 9 bases. CDR1 is SQVTM and CDR2 is ANQGSEA in the germline V gene. This CDR3 is CSVGEFPEAFF. The DNA for the CDR3 is TGCAGCGTTGGAGAGTTTCCTGAAGCTTTCTTT.

This clone showed up just once. This rearrangement joins TRBV11-2 to TRBJ2-3; no firm D call. V lost 5 bases and J 2 bases, leaving 11 bases between the germline ends. The CDR3 has 14 amino acids. Germline lookup yields CDR1 SGHAT and CDR2 FQNNGV. The CDR3 region has the DNA TGTGCCAGCAGCCCACGGCTAAACACAGATACGCAGTATTTT. Protein sequence: CASSPRLNTDTQYF.

This clone came up once. The chain carries TRBV7-6 and TRBJ2-5, with D tentatively TRBD1 or TRBD2 (5 bases each). CDR3 size: 12 residues. The germline V and J ends were trimmed by 5 bases and 9 bases, with 13 bases remaining between them. Per the germline V gene, CDR1 is SGHVS and CDR2 is FNYEAQ. In DNA form, the CDR3 reads TGTGCCAGCAGCCCCTCGCGAGGGGCCCAGTACTTC. It specifies CASSPSRGAQYF.

The V call is TRBV28, the J call TRBJ1-1, with D unresolved. CDR3 size: 15 residues. CDR1 and CDR2 from the germline V gene are MDHEN and SYDVKM. The ends were cut back, 5 bases at V and 0 bases at J, with 13 bases in the middle. The CDR3 loop reads CASSPTRMMNTEAFF. The DNA of the CDR3 is TGTGCCAGCAGTCCGACCCGGATGATGAACACTGAAGCTTTCTTT.

The genes are TRBV6-5 and TRBJ2-2, with TRBD2 matching over 8 bases. CDR1 and CDR2 from the germline V gene are MNHEY and SVGAGI. This CDR3 comprises 14 residues. V trimming: 8 bases; J trimming: 5 bases; junction bases outside the gene matches: 7. For the CDR3, the DNA is TGTGCCAGCGGCGGGGGGCAGTGGACCGGGGAGCTGTTTTTT. Translated: CASGGGQWTGELFF.

V gene TRBV19 combines with J gene TRBJ2-3, with D perhaps matching TRBD1 or TRBD2 (5 bases each). CDR3 length: 16 amino acids. Germline CDR1 reads LNHDA; CDR2 reads SQIVND (reference sequence). Trimming stripped 7 bases from V and 2 bases from J, with 19 bases between. The DNA for the CDR3 is TGTGCCAGTATGGGGACCCCGCAAAAACCCACAGATACGCAGTATTTT. Translating it yields CASMGTPQKPTDTQYF.

The J gene is TRBJ2-1, the V gene TRBV4-1; no reliable D call. V lost 1 base and J lost 0, with 10 bases in between. Looked up from germline, CDR1 is MGHRA and CDR2 is YSYEKL. The CDR3 covers 16 residues. The CDR3 DNA reads TGCGCCAGCAGCCAAGGTATGGCCAGCTCCTACAATGAGCAGTTCTTC. Protein: CASSQGMASSYNEQFF.

This rearrangement joins TRBV10-1 to TRBJ2-7, with 7 bases identical to TRBD1. The CDR3 is 16 residues long. CDR1 and CDR2 from the germline V gene are WNHNN and SYGVQD (reference sequence). J gave up 0 bases and V 3 bases, and 8 bases lay outside the gene matches. CDR3 DNA sequence: TGCGCCAGCAGTGAAGTAATGGGACAGTACTCCTACGAGCAGTACTTC. Protein product: CASSEVMGQYSYEQYF.

V and J are TRBV29-1 and TRBJ1-2; the match to TRBD1 covers 8 bases. V shed 4 bases, J shed 4 bases, and the junction held 8 bases outside the gene matches. Germline CDR1 reads SQVTM; CDR2 reads ANQGSEA. CDR3 length: 14 amino acids. CDR3 DNA sequence: TGCAGCGTTGGGCGGACAGGGTCGGGCTATGGCTACACCTTC. It translates to CSVGRTGSGYGYTF.

For the CDR3, the DNA is TGTGCCAGCAGTCACGGACGGGTCAATCAGCCCCAGCATTTT. It encodes CASSHGRVNQPQHF. The J gene is TRBJ1-5, the V gene TRBV27; D ambiguous. This CDR3 comprises 14 residues. Germline CDR1 is MNHEY and CDR2 is SMNVEV (reference sequence). The V end was cut by 5 bases, the J end by 3 bases, with 11 bases between.

This chain joins TRBV4-3 and TRBJ2-1, with D possibly being TRBD1 (6 bases). V gave up 0 bases and J gave up 15 bases, with 21 bases separating them. The CDR3 consists of 15 residues. The germline V gene encodes CDR1 LGHNA and CDR2 YSLEER. CDR3 in amino acids: CASSQDLLTGSRTFF. The CDR3 DNA reads TGCGCCAGCAGCCAAGATCTTCTTACAGGGAGTAGAACGTTCTTC.

J is TRBJ2-1 and V is TRBV2, with 8 bases lining up with TRBD2. The CDR3 runs 12 residues. Per germline, CDR1 SNHLY and CDR2 FYNNEI. After removal of 10 bases from V and 8 bases from J, the junction contained 7 bases not matched to a gene. CDR3: CAIRGGSHEQFF. The CDR3 region has the DNA TGTGCCATCCGGGGGGGCAGTCATGAGCAGTTCTTC.

This chain connects TRBV27 to TRBJ2-1; D unresolved. This CDR3 is built from 16 residues. Germline V CDR1 and CDR2: MNHEY, SMNVEV (reference sequence). Trimming took 2 bases from V and 4 from J, leaving 15 bases between them. In nucleotides, the CDR3 is TGTGCCAGCAGTTTAGGCGGCCTAGATCTTTACAATGAGCAGTTCTTC. Amino acids: CASSLGGLDLYNEQFF.

This clone was seen a few times. The CDR3 DNA reads as TGTGCCAGCATTTTGCGACTAGCGGGGCCCAGCTCCTACGAGCAGTACTTC. Encoded protein: CASILRLAGPSSYEQYF. The chain combines TRBV5-6 with TRBJ2-7; 11 nucleotides align to TRBD2. The trim removed 6 bases at V and 0 bases at J, leaving 11 bases unmatched. Germline V gene data show CDR1 as SGHDT and CDR2 as YYEEEE. The CDR3 sequence is 17 residues long.

This clone came up once. The V call is TRBV7-2, the J call TRBJ1-1; D might be TRBD1 (5 bases). This CDR3 is 16 amino acids long. The germline V gene encodes CDR1 SGHTA and CDR2 FQGNSA. Deletions cut 5 bases from V and 4 bases from J, with 20 bases between. Written as DNA, the CDR3 is TGTGCCAGCAGCCCTATGAGAACGGCCGGGGGCACTGAAGCTTTCTTT. Protein sequence: CASSPMRTAGGTEAFF.

In this sample, this clone turned up once. The chain recombines TRBV6-5 with TRBJ2-7; D not resolved. Trimming left V 2 bases short and J 5 bases short, with 13 bases between. Germline values: CDR1 MNHEY, CDR2 SVGAGI. The CDR3 totals 14 residues. CDR3 protein: CASSYPGPADEQYF. DNA of the CDR3: TGTGCCAGCAGTTACCCGGGCCCGGCGGACGAGCAGTACTTC.

The chain couples TRBV18 to TRBJ1-1; possible D gene TRBD1, 5 bases. The CDR3 runs to 13 residues. The germline V and J ends were trimmed by 8 bases and 5 bases, with 15 bases remaining between them. The V gene's germline CDR1 is KGHSH and CDR2 LQKENI. The CDR3 bases are TGTGCCAGCGCCCAGGGCGTGTGGACTGAAGCTTTCTTT. Amino acid sequence: CASAQGVWTEAFF.

V gene TRBV5-6 combines with J gene TRBJ1-2; 7 bases agree with TRBD1. Germline V gene data show CDR1 as SGHDT and CDR2 as YYEEEE. The CDR3 has 16 residues. Trimming at V came to 7 bases and at J to 3 bases, leaving 15 bases not matched to a gene. The CDR3 nucleotides are TGTGCCAGCGACGACGTACAGGGGAAAGGTGACTATGGCTACACCTTC. This sequence encodes CASDDVQGKGDYGYTF.

This chain uses TRBV5-4 with TRBJ2-5; D call uncertain. CDR1 and CDR2 (germline): SGHNT, YYREEE (reference sequence). The CDR3 loop spans 14 amino acids. Trimming took off 0 bases at V and 0 bases at J, with 6 bases between the two ends. Here the CDR3 DNA reads TGTGCCAGCAGCTTGGTAGGCAACCAAGAGACCCAGTACTTC. As protein: CASSLVGNQETQYF.

The chain couples TRBV19 to TRBJ2-5, with D possibly matching TRBD1 (6 bases). CDR1 is LNHDA and CDR2 is SQIVND in the germline V gene (reference sequence). The CDR3 runs to 13 residues. Trimming took 6 bases from V and 4 from J, leaving 12 bases between them. The CDR3 DNA sequence: TGTGCCAGTAGGGGGGCAATAGGAGAGACCCAGTACTTC. Amino acids: CASRGAIGETQYF. The full variable domain, rest sourced from reference TRBV19 and TRBJ2-5, is DGGITQSPKYLFRKEGQNVTLSCEQNLNHDAMYWYRQDPGQGLRLIYYSQIVNDFQKGDIAEGYSVSREKKESFPLTVTSAQKNPTAFYLCASRGAIGETQYFGPGTRLLVL.

The rearrangement uses TRBV11-2 and TRBJ1-1, with unresolved D. V lost 1 base and J lost 4, with 7 bases in between. This CDR3 comprises 13 residues. Germline assignment: CDR1 SGHAT and CDR2 FQNNGV. The CDR3 nucleotides read TGTGCCAGCAGCTTAGTAGGGCTCACTGAAGCTTTCTTT. Its translation is CASSLVGLTEAFF.